The 22 T cell receptor beta chains in this list originate from one sample, sequenced in a study of CD8+ T cells in alopecia areata. Sequencing templates came from extracted RNA that was reverse transcribed into cDNA. Sequenced by immunoSEQ multiplex PCR; TCRdb stores in-frame clones only, minus some. The table shows over 100,000 clones, with roughly three fifths occurring only once. The treatment: oral pan-JAK inhibitor, 5-10 mg twice daily. Sequencing used CD8+ T cells sorted from blood, obtained at week 24, from a patient treated with tofacitinib. The receptors come from a human donor with alopecia areata.

Only a few counts were recorded for this clone. This chain joins TRBV25-1 and TRBJ1-2, with D maybe TRBD1 (5 bases). The CDR3 contains 14 residues. Per the germline V gene, CDR1 is MGHDK and CDR2 is SYGVNS. Trimming took 3 bases from V and 6 from J, leaving 14 bases between them. The CDR3 DNA follows: TGTGCCAGCAGTGATGGCCGGGACCGCGATGGCTACACCTTC. Translating gives CASSDGRDRDGYTF.

This clone was counted between two and nine times. The rearrangement uses TRBV19 and TRBJ2-3, with TRBD2 identical over 9 bases. V gave up 4 bases and J gave up 4 bases; unmatched junction bases: 9. The CDR3 totals 16 residues. CDR1 is LNHDA, CDR2 SQIVND, per germline (reference sequence). The CDR3 reads CASSTLAGEGADTQYF. The DNA for the CDR3 is TGTGCCAGTAGTACCTTAGCGGGGGAAGGCGCAGATACGCAGTATTTT.

The rearrangement links TRBV5-4 to TRBJ1-2, with no clear D. This CDR3 spans 12 amino acids. The V end lost 1 base, the J end lost 6 bases, and 7 bases lay between the germline ends. Germline assignment: CDR1 SGHNT and CDR2 YYREEE (reference sequence). The CDR3, as DNA: TGTGCCAGCAGCTTGTTTAGAAATGGCTACACCTTC. It encodes CASSLFRNGYTF. The whole variable domain, filled in from reference TRBV5-4 and TRBJ1-2, reads ETGVTQSPTHLIKTRGQQVTLRCSSQSGHNTVSWYQQALGQGPQFIFQYYREEENGRGNFPPRFSGLQFPNYSSELNVNALELDDSALYLCASSLFRNGYTFGSGTRLTVV.

This clone was counted a few times. The V and J genes are TRBV9 and TRBJ2-2; 11 nucleotides align to TRBD1. V lost 3 bases and J lost 5; bases outside the gene matches: 6. Germline CDR1 and CDR2: SGDLS and YYNGEE. The CDR3 is made up of 16 amino acids. In nucleotides, the CDR3 is TGTGCCAGCAGCGGAGGGACAGGGGGGCGGACCGGGGAGCTGTTTTTT. This translates into CASSGGTGGRTGELFF.

The rearrangement joins TRBV27 to TRBJ2-7, with 8 bases fitting TRBD1. V shed 7 bases and J 4 bases; nucleotides not matched to a gene: 6. Germline V gene lookup returns CDR1 MNHEY and CDR2 SMNVEV (reference sequence). The CDR3 runs to 13 residues. The CDR3 protein is CASTSTGGYEQYF. CDR3 coding DNA: TGTGCCAGCACCTCCACAGGGGGTTACGAGCAGTACTTC.

This clone was observed a handful of times. This sequence joins TRBV6-1 and TRBJ2-4, with 10 positions matching TRBD1. CDR1 and CDR2 from the germline V gene are MNHNS and SASEGT. J lost 8 bases, V lost 0 bases, and 7 bases had no gene match. The CDR3 spans 16 residues. The CDR3: CASSEAPGTGADIQYF. DNA for the CDR3: TGTGCCAGCAGTGAAGCCCCCGGGACAGGGGCGGACATTCAGTACTTC.

This sequence joins TRBV15 and TRBJ2-3; a weak D match, TRBD2 (7 bases). This CDR3 has 14 amino acids. The V end lost 8 bases, the J end lost 3 bases, and 15 bases lay between the germline ends. Germline V CDR1 and CDR2: LNHNV, YYDKDF (reference sequence). DNA of the CDR3: TGTGCCACCGCGCTGGCGGGGGCGACAGATACGCAGTATTTT. Its protein is CATALAGATDTQYF.

The CDR3 spells CASSVARTQANTGELFF. The CDR3 nucleotides read TGTGCCAGCAGCGTAGCTAGAACCCAGGCGAACACCGGGGAGCTGTTTTTT. The chain has TRBV9 and TRBJ2-2; D call uncertain. V was trimmed by 0 bases and J by 0 bases, leaving 12 bases between them. The CDR3 extends over 17 amino acids. CDR1 and CDR2 (germline): SGDLS, YYNGEE. Variable domain in full (rest from reference TRBV9 and TRBJ2-2): DSGVTQTPKHLITATGQRVTLRCSPRSGDLSVYWYQQSLDQGLQFLIQYYNGEERAKGNILERFSAQQFPDLHSELNLSSLELGDSALYFCASSVARTQANTGELFFGEGSRLTVL.

This sequence joins TRBV7-8 and TRBJ2-7, with 7 bases that match TRBD1. With 3 bases clipped from V and 5 bases from J, the junction kept 10 bases outside the gene matches. CDR3 length: 15 residues. In germline, CDR1 is SGHVS, CDR2 FQNEAQ. The CDR3 spells CASSLGEQGWNEQYF. The DNA for the CDR3 is TGTGCCAGCAGCTTGGGGGAACAGGGGTGGAACGAGCAGTACTTC.

This sequence joins TRBV2 and TRBJ2-3; D might be TRBD1 (5 bases). This CDR3 is 14 amino acids long. V was trimmed by 1 base and J by 6 bases, leaving 11 bases between them. CDR1 and CDR2 (germline): SNHLY, FYNNEI. In DNA form, the CDR3 reads TGTGCCAGCAGTGAAGGGGGCGGAGAGGATACGCAGTATTTT. It translates to CASSEGGGEDTQYF.

The V gene is TRBV27, the J gene TRBJ1-2; the D is unclear. Trimming cost V 3 bases and J 7 bases, with 18 bases left between them. In germline, CDR1 is MNHEY, CDR2 SMNVEV (reference sequence). The CDR3 is 15 residues long. CDR3 sequence (DNA): TGTGCCAGCAGTTTGTCCCCCGGTGGGGTCTCTGGCTACACCTTC. Its protein is CASSLSPGGVSGYTF.

The chain carries TRBV13 and TRBJ2-7, with TRBD1 matching 10 bases. V dropped 4 bases and J dropped 3; count of bases not matched to a gene: 3. Germline loops: CDR1 PRHDT, CDR2 FYEKMQ (reference sequence). This CDR3 region has 14 residues. The CDR3 sequence is CASSWGQGYYEQYF. The CDR3 nucleotides are TGTGCCAGCAGCTGGGGACAGGGGTACTACGAGCAGTACTTC.

V usage is TRBV14 and J usage is TRBJ1-1; no firm D call. The germline CDR1 and CDR2 sequences are SGHDN and FVKESK. V was clipped by 4 bases and J by 0 bases, with 6 bases between them. The CDR3 has 13 amino acids. CDR3 loop: CASSPLMNTEAFF. The CDR3 DNA reads as TGTGCCAGCAGCCCTCTTATGAACACTGAAGCTTTCTTT.

This clone was detected once. The V call is TRBV2, the J call TRBJ1-5; D perhaps matches TRBD1 (6 bases). This CDR3 is built from 16 residues. Germline CDR1 reads SNHLY; CDR2 reads FYNNEI. Trimming removed 4 bases from V and 4 bases from J, with 17 bases in between. CDR3 protein: CASSGGGQGLNQPQHF. The CDR3 bases are TGTGCCAGCAGTGGAGGGGGGCAGGGGCTAAATCAGCCCCAGCATTTT. The full variable domain, completed using reference TRBV2 and TRBJ1-5, is EPEVTQTPSHQVTQMGQEVILRCVPISNHLYFYWYRQILGQKVEFLVSFYNNEISEKSEIFDDQFSVERPDGSNFTLKIRSTKLEDSAMYFCASSGGGQGLNQPQHFGDGTRLSIL.

This CDR3 is CASSARSWGQGSGNTIYF. CDR3 nucleotide sequence: TGTGCCAGCAGCGCCCGTTCCTGGGGGCAGGGCTCTGGAAACACCATATATTTT. This rearrangement joins TRBV9 to TRBJ1-3, with D perhaps matching TRBD1 (6 bases). In germline, CDR1 is SGDLS, CDR2 YYNGEE. Deletions cut 3 bases from V and 0 bases from J, with 19 bases between. This CDR3 region has 18 residues.

The CDR3 sequence: CASSGGTGEEQFF. The CDR3 nucleotides are TGTGCCAGCAGCGGCGGGACAGGGGAAGAGCAGTTCTTC. The rearrangement joins TRBV5-4 to TRBJ2-1; 10 bases fit TRBD1. Germline-derived CDR1 and CDR2 are SGHNT and YYREEE (reference sequence). With V trimmed by 4 bases and J by 10 bases, 5 bases remained unmatched. The CDR3 covers 13 residues.

The J gene is TRBJ2-2, the V gene TRBV27; weak D call: TRBD1 (5 bases). The CDR3 consists of 15 residues. Germline values: CDR1 MNHEY, CDR2 SMNVEV (reference sequence). The germline V and J ends were trimmed by 2 bases and 1 base, with 8 bases remaining between them. DNA of the CDR3: TGTGCCAGCAGTTTAATGACAGAGAACACCGGGGAGCTGTTTTTT. The encoded protein is CASSLMTENTGELFF.

The CDR3 coding sequence is TGCGCCAGCAGCCAAGATCCGGCGGGACTCCCGAAAGAGCAGTACTTC. As protein: CASSQDPAGLPKEQYF. The rearrangement joins TRBV4-3 to TRBJ2-7; D possibly corresponds to TRBD2 (6 bases). Trimming took 0 bases from V and 7 from J, leaving 19 bases between them. CDR1 LGHNA and CDR2 YSLEER come from the germline V gene. This CDR3 has 16 amino acids.

In this sample, this clone turned up a few times. The V and J genes are TRBV4-3 and TRBJ2-5; 9 bases line up with TRBD1. TRBJ2-7 matches the DNA end more closely, so the J call is doubtful. The germline V gene encodes CDR1 LGHNA and CDR2 YSLEER. The CDR3 covers 15 residues. This CDR3 reads CASSHGQGISYEQYF. DNA for the CDR3: TGCGCCAGCAGCCACGGACAGGGGATCTCCTACGAGCAGTACTTC.

The rearrangement joins TRBV6-5 to TRBJ1-1, with a possible D match to TRBD1 (5 bases). V was pared by 7 bases and J by 4 bases, with 10 bases between. The CDR3 consists of 12 residues. Germline lookup yields CDR1 MNHEY and CDR2 SVGAGI. The CDR3 bases are TGTGCCAGCACCGACGGGGGCACTGAAGCTTTCTTT. This codes for CASTDGGTEAFF.

This clone has a single count. Additional DNA sequences in this sample encode the identical CDR3. The chain employs TRBV6-4 and TRBJ2-1, with 16 bases matching TRBD2. The CDR3 consists of 16 residues. J lost 5 bases, V lost 3 bases, and 1 base had no gene match. Germline-derived CDR1 and CDR2 are MRHNA and SNTAGT. The CDR3 nucleotides are TGTGCCAGCAGTGAGGGACTAGCGGGGGGGCACAATGAGCAGTTCTTC. Its protein is CASSEGLAGGHNEQFF.

This chain uses TRBV7-2 with TRBJ1-4, with TRBD1 matching over 8 bases. The junction had 10 bases not matched to a gene; V was cut back by 5 bases and J by 8 bases. The CDR3 covers 15 residues. Germline values: CDR1 SGHTA, CDR2 FQGNSA. The CDR3 DNA follows: TGTGCCAGCAGCCGAGACAGGGGAGTTCCAGAAAAACTGTTTTTT. This gives the protein CASSRDRGVPEKLFF. Complete variable domain (other parts from reference TRBV7-2 and TRBJ1-4): GAGVSQSPSNKVTEKGKDVELRCDPISGHTALYWYRQSLGQGLEFLIYFQGNSAPDKSGLPSDRFSAERTGGSVSTLTIQRTQQEDSAVYLCASSRDRGVPEKLFFGSGTQLSVL.